The rows below give T cell receptor beta chains drawn from one sample of a study of T cell repertoires in ileal Crohn's disease. Sequencing was performed with immunoSEQ multiplex PCR; in TCRdb, only in-frame clones are kept and a portion is missing. There are around 8,000 clones in the sample; around 77% occur only once, and 8.4% lies in the top ten. The sequencing input was ileal tissue. The receptor set was obtained from an adult with Crohn's disease. The CDR3 runs from the conserved cysteine through the conserved F or W. D genes are given only for firm matches. Where a row states a size, it is once, few, many or the class of an expanded clone; other rows omit it.

J gene,V gene,D gene,clone size,CDR3 protein,CDR3 DNA
TRBJ1-6,TRBV28,.,.,CASSLIRNSPLHF,TGTGCCAGCAGTTTAATTCGGAATTCACCCCTCCACTTT
TRBJ1-1,TRBV28,.,few,CASSPPRVNTEAFF,TGTGCCAGCAGTCCCCCGAGGGTGAACACTGAAGCTTTCTTT
TRBJ2-7,TRBV2,.,.,CASRIDKGGFYEQYF,TGTGCCAGCAGAATCGACAAGGGAGGCTTCTACGAGCAGTACTTC
TRBJ1-2,TRBV6-4,.,.,CASRDQLMGGYTF,TGTGCCAGCCGAGACCAACTCATGGGCGGCTACACCTTC
TRBJ2-2,TRBV7-3,TRBD1,.,CASSLSRGGELFF,TGTGCCAGCAGCTTAAGCAGGGGGGGGGAGCTGTTTTTT
TRBJ2-4,TRBV6-1,.,.,CASSEDWAPRAKNIQYF,TGTGCCAGCAGTGAAGACTGGGCTCCCAGGGCCAAAAACATTCAGTACTTC
TRBJ2-7,TRBV7-9,.,.,CASSPRTAYEQYF,TGTGCCAGCAGCCCCAGGACAGCCTACGAGCAGTACTTC
TRBJ2-6,TRBV28,.,.,CASSPIGSGANVLTF,TGTGCCAGCAGTCCCATTGGGAGTGGGGCCAACGTCCTGACTTTC
TRBJ2-5,TRBV7-2,TRBD1,.,CASSLGGTGGKTQYF,TGTGCCAGCAGCTTAGGGGGGACAGGGGGGAAGACCCAGTACTTC
TRBJ2-7,TRBV4-3,TRBD1,.,CASSHGKEGQGGF,TGCGCCAGCAGCCACGGCAAAGAGGGACAGGGAGGTTTC
TRBJ2-7,TRBV7-6,.,.,CASSSRGTTNGEQYF,TGTGCCAGCAGCTCTAGGGGGACTACCAATGGCGAGCAGTACTTC
TRBJ1-6,TRBV7-2,.,.,CASSLDRASPLHF,TGTGCCAGCAGCTTAGACAGGGCCTCACCCCTCCACTTT
TRBJ1-6,TRBV30,.,once,CAWSVLTRLNNSPLHF,TGTGCCTGGAGTGTACTGACACGCCTCAATAATTCACCCCTCCACTTT
TRBJ1-5,TRBV7-2,.,.,CASSLDQGSNQPQHF,TGTGCCAGCAGCCTAGATCAGGGCAGCAATCAGCCCCAGCATTTT
TRBJ1-1,TRBV10-2,.,.,CASTPGGEAFF,TGCGCCAGCACTCCGGGGGGGGAAGCTTTCTTT
TRBJ2-1,TRBV2,.,once,CASSRGMNPYNEQFF,TGTGCCAGCAGTAGGGGGATGAACCCCTACAATGAGCAGTTCTTC
TRBJ2-1,TRBV11-2,TRBD2,few,CASSLGLAGGEQFF,TGTGCCAGCAGCTTAGGGCTAGCGGGGGGTGAGCAGTTCTTC
TRBJ2-5,TRBV28,TRBD2,.,CASSSPTGTSGGETQYF,TGTGCCAGCAGTTCCCCAACCGGGACTAGCGGGGGGGAGACCCAGTACTTC
TRBJ2-5,TRBV2,TRBD2,.,CASMQERGGETQYF,TGTGCCAGCATGCAGGAGCGGGGTGGGGAGACCCAGTACTTC
TRBJ2-7,TRBV29-1,TRBD1,.,CSVMGQGRDEQYF,TGCAGTGTCATGGGACAGGGAAGGGACGAGCAGTACTTC
TRBJ2-2,TRBV6-4,TRBD1,.,CASSVRQGATGELFF,TGTGCCAGCAGTGTTAGACAGGGTGCCACCGGGGAGCTGTTTTTT
TRBJ2-2,TRBV2,TRBD1,.,CASSEAGQGGTGELFF,TGTGCCAGCAGTGAAGCTGGACAGGGGGGCACCGGGGAGCTGTTTTTT
TRBJ1-2,TRBV11-2,TRBD1,.,CASSFKTGGGYTF,TGTGCCAGCAGCTTTAAGACAGGGGGCGGCTACACCTTC
TRBJ2-3,TRBV30,.,.,CAWSRDRYTDTQYF,TGTGCCTGGAGTCGAGACAGATACACAGATACGCAGTATTTT
TRBJ2-7,TRBV27,TRBD1,.,CASSLKGQGFYEQYF,TGTGCCAGCAGTTTAAAGGGACAGGGGTTCTACGAGCAGTACTTC
TRBJ1-1,TRBV6-4,.,.,CASSDSPESGTEAFF,TGTGCCAGCAGTGACTCGCCGGAATCGGGGACTGAAGCTTTCTTT
TRBJ1-6,TRBV2,TRBD1,.,CASRQTTGEASPLHF,TGTGCCAGCAGACAGACGACAGGGGAGGCATCACCCCTCCACTTT
TRBJ1-4,TRBV4-3,.,.,CASSQGWGGNEKLFF,TGCGCCAGCAGCCAAGGTTGGGGGGGTAATGAAAAACTGTTTTTT
TRBJ1-1,TRBV29-1,.,.,CSVSPFRDTNTEAFF,TGCAGCGTTTCCCCGTTCCGGGACACCAACACTGAAGCTTTCTTT
TRBJ2-1,TRBV29-1,TRBD2,.,CSGEWRGLYNEQFF,TGCAGCGGGGAGTGGCGGGGGTTATACAATGAGCAGTTCTTC
TRBJ1-6,TRBV2,.,large,CAAKSSYNSPLHF,TGTGCTGCGAAGAGCTCCTATAATTCACCCCTCCACTTT
TRBJ2-7,TRBV9,TRBD1,.,CASSTGVVPYEQYF,TGTGCCAGCAGTACAGGGGTCGTTCCCTACGAGCAGTACTTC
TRBJ1-2,TRBV19,TRBD1,.,CASSTTGQSYGYTF,TGTGCCAGTAGTACGACGGGACAGAGCTATGGCTACACCTTC
TRBJ1-5,TRBV4-1,.,.,CASSQEGGMSNQPQHF,TGCGCCAGCAGCCAAGAGGGGGGGATGAGCAATCAGCCCCAGCATTTT
TRBJ1-1,TRBV29-1,.,.,CSAVFGEAFF,TGCAGCGCGGTATTCGGTGAAGCTTTCTTT
TRBJ1-2,TRBV5-1,TRBD1,.,CASSPGQGRLDGYTF,TGCGCCAGCAGCCCCGGACAGGGGAGGTTGGATGGCTACACCTTC
TRBJ2-2,TRBV25-1,.,.,CASSLTRGGELFF,TGTGCCAGCAGTCTCACTCGGGGCGGGGAGCTGTTTTTT
TRBJ2-7,TRBV5-5,.,.,CASSLSPRRTYEQYF,TGTGCCAGCAGCCTTTCTCCCAGGAGGACCTACGAGCAGTACTTC
TRBJ1-5,TRBV2,.,.,CASNLQGTHNQPQHF,TGTGCCAGCAATCTTCAGGGGACCCACAATCAGCCCCAGCATTTT
TRBJ2-7,TRBV29-1,TRBD2,.,CSVLLAGGSYEQYF,TGCAGCGTTTTGCTAGCGGGGGGCTCCTACGAGCAGTACTTC
TRBJ1-2,TRBV29-1,TRBD1,.,CSAGVGTEGYGYTF,TGCAGCGCCGGGGTCGGGACAGAGGGTTACGGCTACACCTTC
TRBJ2-1,TRBV19,TRBD2,.,CASSPHSGGANEQFF,TGTGCCAGTAGCCCACATAGCGGGGGGGCTAATGAGCAGTTCTTC
TRBJ1-1,TRBV6-1,.,few,CASRDTMNTEAFF,TGTGCCAGCAGGGACACTATGAACACTGAAGCTTTCTTT
TRBJ2-3,TRBV11-2,.,.,CASSLDTVPRRGTDTQYF,TGTGCCAGCAGCTTAGATACGGTCCCTAGGCGAGGCACAGATACGCAGTATTTT
TRBJ1-1,TRBV9,.,.,CASSEGWRTEAFF,TGTGCCAGCAGCGAGGGCTGGAGGACTGAAGCTTTCTTT
TRBJ1-1,TRBV20-1,.,once,CSARDFPGAFF,TGCAGTGCTAGAGATTTTCCAGGAGCTTTCTTT
TRBJ2-3,TRBV7-9,.,.,CASSWVGGSTDTQYF,TGTGCCAGCAGCTGGGTCGGGGGTAGCACAGATACGCAGTATTTT
TRBJ1-1,TRBV6-5,TRBD1,.,CASSSTGGVPEAFF,TGTGCCAGCAGTTCGACAGGGGGAGTACCTGAAGCTTTCTTT
TRBJ2-7,TRBV5-1,TRBD1,.,CASSLDPGQDLHEQYF,TGCGCCAGCAGCTTGGATCCGGGACAGGACCTCCACGAGCAGTACTTC
TRBJ1-4,TRBV7-2,TRBD1,.,CASSLEGTGWEKLFF,TGTGCCAGCAGCTTAGAAGGGACAGGGTGGGAAAAACTGTTTTTT
TRBJ2-1,TRBV5-4,TRBD1,.,CASSWKTGAKNNEQFF,TGTGCCAGCAGCTGGAAGACAGGGGCAAAAAACAATGAGCAGTTCTTC
TRBJ1-1,TRBV6-6,TRBD1,.,CATADRGGGTEAFF,TGTGCCACCGCTGACAGGGGAGGAGGCACTGAAGCTTTCTTT
TRBJ2-5,TRBV4-2,TRBD2,few,CASSLVGTSGGGKETQYF,TGTGCCAGCAGCCTGGTTGGGACTAGCGGGGGGGGAAAAGAGACCCAGTACTTC
TRBJ2-6,TRBV4-3,.,.,CASSQDGGSANVLTF,TGCGCCAGCAGCCAAGATGGAGGGTCGGCCAACGTCCTGACTTTC
TRBJ2-1,TRBV6-4,TRBD2,.,CASSPTSGGANEQFF,TGTGCCAGCAGTCCGACTAGCGGGGGGGCCAATGAGCAGTTCTTC
TRBJ1-2,TRBV10-3,.,.,CAIRADGGLYGYTF,TGTGCCATCAGGGCGGACGGGGGGCTCTATGGCTACACCTTC
TRBJ1-6,TRBV25-1,.,once,CASSRTGGNNSPLHF,TGTGCCAGCAGTCGGACGGGAGGGAATAATTCACCCCTCCACTTT
TRBJ2-3,TRBV2,TRBD2,.,CHPVITSGGPGADTQYF,TGTCACCCAGTGATCACTAGCGGGGGTCCGGGGGCAGATACGCAGTATTTT
TRBJ2-3,TRBV7-2,TRBD2,.,CASSLSGGGDTQYF,TGTGCCAGCAGCCTCAGCGGGGGAGGAGATACGCAGTATTTT